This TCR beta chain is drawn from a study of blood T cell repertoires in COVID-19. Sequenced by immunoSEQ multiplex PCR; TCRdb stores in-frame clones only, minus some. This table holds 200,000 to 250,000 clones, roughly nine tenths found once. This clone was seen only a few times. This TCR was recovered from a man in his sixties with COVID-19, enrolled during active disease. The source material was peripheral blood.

DNA for the CDR3: TGTGCCAGCAGTTTTAGCGGGAGGCCGTACTACGAGCAGTACTTC. Its protein product is CASSFSGRPYYEQYF. This chain links TRBV28 with TRBJ2-7; 10 positions agree with TRBD2. The CDR3 loop spans 15 amino acids. Germline V gene data show CDR1 as MDHEN and CDR2 as SYDVKM. V trimming: 3 bases; J trimming: 3 bases; junction bases outside the gene matches: 5.